The rows below give T cell receptor beta chains drawn from one sample of a study of blood T cell repertoires in COVID-19. This table comes from immunoSEQ multiplex PCR, and its TCRdb copy is limited to in-frame clones, with some not included. The sample contains 45,000 to 60,000 clones, roughly nine tenths of which appear only once. The sample comprised peripheral blood. These receptors all come from a man in his 60s with acute or convalescent COVID-19. CDR3s include the opening cysteine and the closing phenylalanine or tryptophan. The D gene is left open where the match is weak. Only some rows state a clone size, as once, few, many or a class for expanded clones.

size,V,J,D,CDR3,DNA
.,TRBV4-1,TRBJ2-7,TRBD1,CASSQVGQKGAVSEQYF,TGCGCCAGCAGCCAAGTGGGGCAAAAGGGGGCAGTTAGCGAGCAGTACTTC
.,TRBV27,TRBJ2-3,.,CASSRLRGISSTDTQYF,TGTGCCAGCAGCCGTCTTAGGGGGATCTCTAGCACAGATACGCAGTATTTT
.,TRBV15,TRBJ1-3,TRBD1,CATSGGQGGRGNTIYF,TGTGCCACCAGCGGCGGACAGGGAGGGAGGGGAAACACCATATATTTT
.,TRBV28,TRBJ2-5,.,CASSLVGAESQETQYF,TGTGCCAGCAGTTTAGTGGGGGCCGAGAGTCAAGAGACCCAGTACTTC
.,TRBV6-2/TRBV6-3,TRBJ2-1,.,CASSYSWGRGRNEQFF,TGTGCCAGCAGTTACTCTTGGGGCAGGGGAAGAAATGAGCAGTTCTTC
.,TRBV5-1,TRBJ1-1,TRBD1,CASSLVQGTEEAFF,TGCGCCAGCAGCTTGGTACAGGGGACAGAAGAAGCTTTCTTT
.,TRBV5-1,TRBJ2-5,.,CASSSVDGYQETQYF,TGCGCCAGCAGTAGCGTGGACGGGTACCAAGAGACCCAGTACTTC
.,TRBV15,TRBJ2-7,TRBD2,CATSRVLAGSHRYEQYF,TGTGCCACCAGCAGAGTTCTAGCGGGGTCCCATCGTTACGAGCAGTACTTC
.,TRBV5-1,TRBJ1-2,TRBD1,CASSRDRVDHGYTF,TGCGCCAGCAGCCGGGACAGGGTGGACCATGGCTACACCTTC
.,TRBV29-1,TRBJ1-1,.,CSAPGFGRGTEAFF,TGCAGCGCGCCGGGTTTTGGTCGGGGTACTGAAGCTTTCTTT
.,TRBV11-3,TRBJ1-1,.,CASSRGSGYAFF,TGTGCCAGCAGCCGCGGATCGGGATACGCTTTCTTT
.,TRBV19,TRBJ1-5,TRBD1,CASSIVGTGAAQHF,TGTGCCAGTAGTATCGTGGGGACAGGTGCGGCCCAGCATTTT
.,TRBV15,TRBJ2-7,TRBD1,CATSVRSGQTYEQYF,TGTGCCACCAGCGTCCGTTCGGGACAGACCTACGAGCAGTACTTC
.,TRBV18,TRBJ1-2,TRBD1,CASSPGQGTGLAGYTF,TGTGCCAGCTCACCAGGACAGGGGACGGGGCTGGCTGGCTACACCTTC
.,TRBV10-3,TRBJ1-1,.,CAITPPGGTEAFF,TGTGCCATCACCCCACCCGGAGGCACTGAAGCTTTCTTT
.,TRBV30,TRBJ1-3,.,CAWRVGASGNTIYF,TGTGCCTGGAGGGTGGGGGCCTCTGGAAACACCATATATTTT
.,TRBV5-1,TRBJ2-2,.,CASSSGTLNTGELFF,TGCGCCAGCAGCTCCGGGACATTGAACACCGGGGAGCTGTTTTTT
.,TRBV5-1,TRBJ1-2,.,CASSLASPGGGANYGYTF,TGCGCCAGCAGCTTGGCCTCGCCTGGCGGTGGAGCTAACTATGGCTACACCTTC
.,TRBV3-1/TRBV3-2,TRBJ2-1,TRBD1,CASSQDETGLYNEQFF,TGTGCCAGCAGCCAAGACGAGACAGGGCTCTACAATGAGCAGTTCTTC
.,TRBV5-4,TRBJ1-6,TRBD1,CASSLGGPTGGNSPLHF,TGTGCCAGCAGCTTGGGGGGGCCGACAGGGGGGAATTCACCCCTCCACTTT
.,TRBV3-1/TRBV3-2,TRBJ1-1,TRBD1,CASSLHGTGGGEAFF,TGTGCCAGCAGTCTTCACGGGACAGGGGGCGGTGAAGCTTTCTTT
.,TRBV19,TRBJ1-2,TRBD1,CASSGGQGARRWNGYTF,TGTGCCAGTAGCGGCGGACAGGGGGCTCGGCGGTGGAATGGCTACACCTTC
.,TRBV7-3,TRBJ2-2,.,CASSLAGAYTGELFF,TGTGCCAGCAGCTTAGCAGGGGCCTACACCGGGGAGCTGTTTTTT
.,TRBV5-6,TRBJ2-7,TRBD1,CASRLTGGPYEQYF,TGTGCCAGCAGACTAACAGGGGGCCCCTACGAGCAGTACTTC
few,TRBV27,TRBJ1-5,.,CASSTNLRTGQPQHF,TGTGCCAGCAGTACAAACCTCCGGACTGGGCAGCCCCAGCATTTT
.,TRBV30,TRBJ1-6,.,CAWSGGRDSPLHF,TGTGCCTGGAGTGGCGGGAGGGATTCACCCCTCCACTTT
.,TRBV29-1,TRBJ2-2,.,CSVDRGGGELFF,TGCAGCGTTGACAGGGGTGGCGGGGAGCTGTTTTTT
.,TRBV10-1,TRBJ1-6,.,CASRQDNSPLHF,TGCGCCAGCAGACAGGATAATTCACCCCTCCACTTT
.,TRBV7-2,TRBJ1-1,TRBD1,CASSPGQAEAFF,TGTGCCAGCAGCCCAGGACAGGCTGAAGCTTTCTTT
.,TRBV18,TRBJ2-1,.,CASSPPVAGQPYNEQFF,TGTGCCAGCTCACCACCGGTAGCAGGACAGCCCTACAATGAGCAGTTCTTC
.,TRBV7-3,TRBJ1-1,.,CASSLRGGTEAFF,TGTGCCAGCAGCTTAAGGGGGGGCACTGAAGCTTTCTTT
.,TRBV3-1/TRBV3-2,TRBJ1-3,.,CASSQRTTGTGNTIYF,TGTGCCAGCAGCCAGAGGACCACAGGGACTGGAAACACCATATATTTT
.,TRBV11-2,TRBJ2-2,.,CASGAGYTGELFF,TGTGCCAGCGGCGCGGGCTACACCGGGGAGCTGTTTTTT
.,TRBV10-3,TRBJ2-2,TRBD2,CAISRTSGGPFGELFF,TGTGCCATCAGTCGGACTAGCGGGGGGCCCTTCGGGGAGCTGTTTTTT
.,TRBV24-1,TRBJ2-7,.,CATSDLRSGFYEQYF,TGTGCCACCAGTGATTTGAGGTCGGGATTCTACGAGCAGTACTTC
.,TRBV5-1,TRBJ1-2,.,CASSLSPTGIYGYTF,TGCGCCAGCAGCTTATCCCCGACAGGAATCTATGGCTACACCTTC
.,TRBV29-1,TRBJ1-2,.,CSVGDSNYGYTF,TGCAGCGTTGGAGACAGTAACTATGGCTACACCTTC
.,TRBV2,TRBJ2-3,.,CASSKEAGALDTQYF,TGTGCCAGCAGCAAGGAGGCGGGGGCATTAGATACGCAGTATTTT
.,TRBV5-1,TRBJ2-7,.,CASSLEQGSYEQYF,TGCGCCAGCAGCTTGGAACAGGGCTCCTACGAGCAGTACTTC
.,TRBV6-5,TRBJ1-2,TRBD1,CASSRQGVNGYTF,TGTGCTTCCTCGAGACAGGGAGTGAATGGCTACACCTTC
.,TRBV12-5,TRBJ1-5,TRBD1,CASAQGQAPNQPQHF,TGTGCTAGTGCCCAAGGACAGGCACCTAATCAGCCCCAGCATTTT
.,TRBV2,TRBJ2-2,TRBD1,CASIKGDRDTGELFF,TGTGCCAGCATTAAGGGGGACAGAGACACCGGGGAGCTGTTTTTT
.,TRBV2,TRBJ2-1,.,CASSDIYEQFF,TGTGCCAGCAGTGACATTTATGAGCAGTTCTTC
.,TRBV2,TRBJ2-3,TRBD2,CASRERTSGRGTDTQYF,TGTGCCAGCAGAGAAAGGACTAGCGGGCGAGGCACAGATACGCAGTATTTT
.,TRBV19,TRBJ1-5,TRBD1,CASSQKGPGQGYYSNQPQHF,TGTGCCAGTAGCCAAAAGGGTCCGGGACAGGGGTACTATAGCAATCAGCCCCAGCATTTT
.,TRBV5-4,TRBJ1-3,.,CASSFLGATGNTIYF,TGTGCCAGCAGCTTCCTAGGGGCAACTGGAAACACCATATATTTT
once,TRBV9,TRBJ2-1,.,CASSLPGQGYRNEQFF,TGTGCCAGCAGCCTCCCCGGGCAGGGCTATCGAAATGAGCAGTTCTTC
.,TRBV4-1,TRBJ1-1,.,CASSQDGGRGLIF,TGCGCCAGCAGCCAAGATGGAGGCAGGGGTCTTATCTTT
once,TRBV7-2,TRBJ2-3,.,CASSQEGQGGTQYF,TGTGCCAGCAGCCAGGAGGGGCAGGGGGGTACGCAGTATTTT
.,TRBV7-6,TRBJ2-3,.,CASSQRTANTDTQYF,TGTGCCAGCAGCCAACGGACAGCCAACACAGATACGCAGTATTTT